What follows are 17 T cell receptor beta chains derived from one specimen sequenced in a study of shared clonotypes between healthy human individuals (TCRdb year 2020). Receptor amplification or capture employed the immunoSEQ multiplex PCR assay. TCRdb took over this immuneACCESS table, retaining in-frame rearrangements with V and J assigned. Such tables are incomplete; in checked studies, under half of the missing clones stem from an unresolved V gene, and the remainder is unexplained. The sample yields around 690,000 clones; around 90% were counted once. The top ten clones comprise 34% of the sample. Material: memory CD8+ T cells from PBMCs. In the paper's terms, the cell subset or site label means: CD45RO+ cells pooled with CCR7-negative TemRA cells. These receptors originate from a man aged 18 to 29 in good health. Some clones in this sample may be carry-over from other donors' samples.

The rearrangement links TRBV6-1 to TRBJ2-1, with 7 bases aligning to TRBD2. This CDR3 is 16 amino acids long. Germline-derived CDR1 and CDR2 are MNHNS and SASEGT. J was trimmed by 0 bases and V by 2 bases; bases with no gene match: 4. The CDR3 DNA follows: TGTGCCAGCAGTGAATCGGGCGGGAGCTCCTACAATGAGCAGTTCTTC. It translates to CASSESGGSSYNEQFF.

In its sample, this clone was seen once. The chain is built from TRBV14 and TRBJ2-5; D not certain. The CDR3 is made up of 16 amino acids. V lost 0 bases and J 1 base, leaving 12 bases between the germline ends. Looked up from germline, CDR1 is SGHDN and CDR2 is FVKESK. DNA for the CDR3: TGTGCCAGCAGCCAAGAGATGGTCGGACCCCAAGAGACCCAGTACTTC. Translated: CASSQEMVGPQETQYF. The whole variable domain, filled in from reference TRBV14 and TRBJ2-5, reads EAGVTQFPSHSVIEKGQTVTLRCDPISGHDNLYWYRRVMGKEIKFLLHFVKESKQDESGMPNNRFLAERTGGTYSTLKVQPAELEDSGVYFCASSQEMVGPQETQYFGPGTRLLVL.

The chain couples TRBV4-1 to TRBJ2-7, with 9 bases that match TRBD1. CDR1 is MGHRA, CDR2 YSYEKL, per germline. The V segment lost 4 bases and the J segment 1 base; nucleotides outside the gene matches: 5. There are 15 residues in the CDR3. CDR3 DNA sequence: TGCGCCAGCAGCCCCCGGACAGGGGAATCCTACGAGCAGTACTTC. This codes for CASSPRTGESYEQYF.

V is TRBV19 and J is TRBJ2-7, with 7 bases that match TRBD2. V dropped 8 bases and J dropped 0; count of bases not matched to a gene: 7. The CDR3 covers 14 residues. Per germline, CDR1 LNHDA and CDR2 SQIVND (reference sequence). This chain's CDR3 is CASSGSGYSYEQYF. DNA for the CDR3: TGTGCCAGTTCGGGTAGCGGGTACTCCTACGAGCAGTACTTC.

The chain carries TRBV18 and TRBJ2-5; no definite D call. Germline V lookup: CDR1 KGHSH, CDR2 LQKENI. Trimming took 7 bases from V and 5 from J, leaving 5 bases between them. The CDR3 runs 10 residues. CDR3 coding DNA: TGTGCCAGCTTGGGGGAGACCCAGTACTTC. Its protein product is CASLGETQYF.

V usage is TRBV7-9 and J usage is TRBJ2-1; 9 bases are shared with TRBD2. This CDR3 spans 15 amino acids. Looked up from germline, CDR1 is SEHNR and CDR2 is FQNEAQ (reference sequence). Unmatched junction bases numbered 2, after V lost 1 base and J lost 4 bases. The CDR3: CASSLVLAGYNEQFF. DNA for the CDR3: TGTGCCAGCAGCTTAGTTCTAGCGGGGTACAATGAGCAGTTCTTC.

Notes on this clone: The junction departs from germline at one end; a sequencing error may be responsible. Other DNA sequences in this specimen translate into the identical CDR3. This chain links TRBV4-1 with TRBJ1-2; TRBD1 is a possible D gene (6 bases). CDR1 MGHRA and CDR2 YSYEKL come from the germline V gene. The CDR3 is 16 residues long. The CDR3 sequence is CASSQVGHTGTYGYTF. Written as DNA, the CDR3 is TGTGCCAGCAGCCAAGTAGGACATACAGGGACCTATGGCTACACCTTC.

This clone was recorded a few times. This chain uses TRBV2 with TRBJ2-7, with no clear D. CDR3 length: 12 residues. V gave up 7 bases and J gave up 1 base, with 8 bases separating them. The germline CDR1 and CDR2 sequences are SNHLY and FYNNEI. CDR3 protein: CASTAESYEQYF. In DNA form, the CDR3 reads TGTGCCAGCACGGCGGAGTCCTACGAGCAGTACTTC.

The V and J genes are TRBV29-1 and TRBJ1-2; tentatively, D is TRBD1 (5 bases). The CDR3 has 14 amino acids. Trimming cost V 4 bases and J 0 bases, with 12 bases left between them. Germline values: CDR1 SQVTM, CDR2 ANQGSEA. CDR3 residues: CSVGGAATNYGYTF. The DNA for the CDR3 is TGCAGCGTTGGTGGGGCAGCTACTAACTATGGCTACACCTTC.

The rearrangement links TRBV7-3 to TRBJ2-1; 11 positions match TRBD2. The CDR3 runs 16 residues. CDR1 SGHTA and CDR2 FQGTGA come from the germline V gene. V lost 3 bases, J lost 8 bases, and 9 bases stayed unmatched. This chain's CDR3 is CASSLTSGTGRDEQFF. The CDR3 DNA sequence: TGTGCCAGCAGCTTGACTAGCGGGACCGGTAGGGATGAGCAGTTCTTC.

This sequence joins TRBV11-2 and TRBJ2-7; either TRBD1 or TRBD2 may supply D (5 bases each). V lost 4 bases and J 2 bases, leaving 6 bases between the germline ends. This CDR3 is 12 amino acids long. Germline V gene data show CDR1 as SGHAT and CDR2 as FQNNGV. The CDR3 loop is CASSWGTYEQYF. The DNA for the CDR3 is TGTGCCAGCAGCTGGGGGACCTACGAGCAGTACTTC.

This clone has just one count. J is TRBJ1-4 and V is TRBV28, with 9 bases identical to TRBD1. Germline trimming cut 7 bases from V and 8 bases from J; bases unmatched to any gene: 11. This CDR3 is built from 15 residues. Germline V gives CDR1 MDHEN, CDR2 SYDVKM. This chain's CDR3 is CASTSKQGAWEKLFF. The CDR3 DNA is TGTGCCAGCACCTCAAAACAGGGGGCTTGGGAAAAACTGTTTTTT.

The CDR3 spells CASRAAHPDYEQYF. CDR3 nucleotide sequence: TGTGCCAGCAGGGCAGCCCACCCGGACTACGAGCAGTACTTC. The genes are TRBV27 and TRBJ2-7, with no clear D. The CDR3 sequence is 14 residues long. In germline, CDR1 is MNHEY, CDR2 SMNVEV (reference sequence). The V end lost 6 bases, the J end lost 3 bases, and 15 bases lay between the germline ends.

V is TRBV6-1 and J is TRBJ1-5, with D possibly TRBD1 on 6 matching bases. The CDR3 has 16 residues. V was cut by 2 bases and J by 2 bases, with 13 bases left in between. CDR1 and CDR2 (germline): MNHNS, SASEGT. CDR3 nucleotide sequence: TGTGCCAGCAGTGAACAGGGGCCGGTCCGCAATCAGCCCCAGCATTTT. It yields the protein CASSEQGPVRNQPQHF.

DNA for the CDR3: TGCGCCAGCAGCCCAAACAGGGGCACTATGTATGGCTACACCTTC. It translates to CASSPNRGTMYGYTF. The chain joins TRBV4-1 to TRBJ1-2, with 7 bases fitting TRBD1. CDR1 is MGHRA, CDR2 YSYEKL, per germline. This CDR3 is built from 15 residues. The trim removed 4 bases at V and 5 bases at J, leaving 10 bases unmatched.

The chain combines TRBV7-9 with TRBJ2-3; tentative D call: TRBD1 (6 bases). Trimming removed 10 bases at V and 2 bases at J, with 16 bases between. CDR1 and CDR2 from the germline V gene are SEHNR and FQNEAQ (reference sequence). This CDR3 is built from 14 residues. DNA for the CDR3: TGTGCCACCAGGGGCTCCTCGGCCACAGATACGCAGTATTTT. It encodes CATRGSSATDTQYF.

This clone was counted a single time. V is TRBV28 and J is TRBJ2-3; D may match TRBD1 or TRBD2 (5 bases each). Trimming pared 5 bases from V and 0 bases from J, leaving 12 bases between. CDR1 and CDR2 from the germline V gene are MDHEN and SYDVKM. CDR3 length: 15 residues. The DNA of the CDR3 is TGTGCCAGCAGTCGGGGCAGACCTAGCACAGATACGCAGTATTTT. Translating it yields CASSRGRPSTDTQYF.